This T cell receptor (beta chain) was obtained from a study of blood T cells in healthy people across ages. In its sample, this clonotype was seen many times. Next came a second PCR, run for about 7 to 12 cycles, which used a sample-barcoded 5' primer along with a J-beta primer mix. TCRdb re-derived calls from the 5' RACE reads in MiXCR, one entry per CDR3 protein. The sample holds approximately 810,000 distinct CDR3 sequences; roughly 34% are singletons and the top ten take roughly 13%. V was cut by 7 bases and J by 6 bases, with 15 bases left in between. This CDR3 comprises 13 residues. This TCR was sampled from a man aged 18-30 years in good health. The J gene is TRBJ1-2, the V gene TRBV12-3 or TRBV12-4; the D is unclear. The specimen sequenced was blood. CDR3 sequence reads: CASNGDIANGYTF. CDR3 coding DNA: TGTGCCAGCAACGGTGACATCGCGAATGGCTACACCTTC.